The rows below give T cell receptor beta chains drawn from one sample of a study of blood T cell repertoires in COVID-19. Clones were sequenced by immunoSEQ multiplex PCR, and TCRdb holds only the in-frame ones, with some missing. The profile shows 65,000 or so clones, 81% of them singletons. Sequenced sample: peripheral blood. The receptors shown here come from a man aged 80 or over with acute or convalescent COVID-19. Both conserved end residues are part of each CDR3. The order of the fields is V gene, clone size, D gene, J gene, CDR3 protein, CDR3 DNA. D genes are given only for firm matches. Clone size is stated in some rows and not others, as once, few, many or a class when expanded.

TRBV10-1	medium-sized	TRBD2	TRBJ2-1	CASSEAGGGNNEQFF	TGCGCCAGCAGTGAGGCTGGCGGGGGGAACAATGAGCAGTTCTTC
TRBV30	NA	NA	TRBJ2-5	CAWSVHSTETQYF	TGTGCCTGGAGTGTACATAGCACCGAGACCCAGTACTTC
TRBV2	NA	NA	TRBJ2-2	CASSQGRAGELFF	TGTGCCAGCAGTCAGGGGAGGGCCGGGGAGCTGTTTTTT
TRBV18	NA	NA	TRBJ2-1	CASSPRERKSYNEQFF	TGTGCCAGCTCACCACGTGAGCGGAAAAGCTACAATGAGCAGTTCTTC
TRBV4-1	NA	TRBD2	TRBJ2-1	CASSQAGTSGANEQFF	TGCGCCAGCAGCCAAGCCGGGACTAGCGGCGCAAATGAGCAGTTCTTC
TRBV5-4	NA	TRBD2	TRBJ2-1	CASSLARGTSGGSSYNEQFF	TGTGCCAGCAGCTTGGCCCGGGGGACTAGCGGGGGTAGCTCCTACAATGAGCAGTTCTTC
TRBV19	NA	TRBD2	TRBJ2-1	CASSILTSGRNEQFF	TGTGCCAGTAGTATACTGACTAGCGGGAGAAACGAGCAGTTCTTC
TRBV5-4	NA	NA	TRBJ2-7	CASSGPHGLPNPGEQYF	TGTGCCAGCAGCGGGCCCCATGGGTTACCAAACCCGGGGGAGCAGTACTTC
TRBV15	NA	NA	TRBJ2-5	CATTRAQETQYF	TGTGCCACCACGCGGGCTCAAGAGACCCAGTACTTC
TRBV19	NA	NA	TRBJ1-2	CASSPSRDPYGYTF	TGTGCCAGTAGTCCCTCCAGGGATCCCTATGGCTACACCTTC
TRBV2	few	TRBD1	TRBJ1-3	CARGTGGSGNTIYF	TGTGCCAGGGGGACAGGGGGCTCTGGAAACACCATATATTTT
TRBV15	NA	TRBD1	TRBJ2-7	CATSRDITQGAGQYF	TGTGCCACCAGCAGAGATATTACGCAGGGGGCAGGGCAGTACTTC
TRBV19	NA	TRBD1	TRBJ1-2	CASSIAGQGGYGYTF	TGTGCCAGTAGTATAGCCGGACAGGGCGGTTATGGCTACACCTTC
TRBV5-1	once	TRBD2	TRBJ2-3	CASRGGGSGVTDTQYF	TGCGCCAGCAGAGGAGGTGGTAGCGGGGTCACAGATACGCAGTATTTT
TRBV7-9	NA	TRBD1	TRBJ2-7	CASRRGQGSYEQYF	TGTGCCAGCAGACGTGGACAGGGAAGCTACGAGCAGTACTTC
TRBV14	NA	NA	TRBJ1-2	CASSQVTQPGGYTF	TGTGCCAGCAGCCAAGTTACTCAACCGGGAGGCTACACCTTC
TRBV18	NA	TRBD1	TRBJ1-3	CASSPRQGAYGNTIYF	TGTGCCAGCTCACCCCGACAGGGGGCTTACGGAAACACCATATATTTT
TRBV5-1	NA	NA	TRBJ1-4	CASSYNPRVQEKLFF	TGCGCCAGCAGTTACAACCCCAGGGTTCAGGAAAAACTGTTTTTT
TRBV5-1	NA	NA	TRBJ1-2	CASSLGGGAEGYTF	TGCGCCAGCAGCTTGGGTGGCGGGGCAGAGGGCTACACCTTC
TRBV18	NA	NA	TRBJ2-1	CASSPLLGNEQFF	TGTGCCAGCTCACCCTTACTAGGAAATGAGCAGTTCTTC
TRBV7-9	NA	NA	TRBJ2-3	CASSHDRTPVGSDTQYF	TGTGCCAGCAGCCATGACAGGACCCCGGTGGGTTCGGATACGCAGTATTTT
TRBV7-9	once	NA	TRBJ1-2	CASSFTQGKSGGYTF	TGTGCCAGCAGCTTTACTCAGGGGAAATCGGGGGGCTACACCTTC
TRBV6-6	NA	NA	TRBJ1-1	CASSYTDNTEAFF	TGTGCCAGCAGTTATACAGATAACACTGAAGCTTTCTTT
TRBV5-4	NA	NA	TRBJ2-6	CASSSRFSGANVLTF	TGTGCCAGCAGCTCCAGATTCTCTGGGGCCAACGTCCTGACTTTC
TRBV18	NA	TRBD1	TRBJ1-5	CASSPGQGGNQPQHF	TGTGCCAGCTCACCGGGACAGGGGGGGAATCAGCCCCAGCATTTT
TRBV6-5	NA	TRBD2	TRBJ2-7	CASSQGSGGSYEQYF	TGTGCCAGCAGTCAGGGGAGCGGGGGGTCCTACGAGCAGTACTTC
TRBV19	NA	NA	TRBJ2-4	CASSIPTGAKNIQYF	TGTGCCAGTAGTATACCGACAGGAGCCAAAAACATTCAGTACTTC
TRBV29-1	NA	NA	TRBJ2-5	CSATGGETQYF	TGCAGCGCCACCGGAGGGGAGACCCAGTACTTC
TRBV28	NA	NA	TRBJ1-6	CASSLGGNRNSPLHF	TGTGCCAGCAGTTTAGGGGGCAATAGGAATTCACCCCTCCACTTT
TRBV4-1	NA	NA	TRBJ2-6	CASSQTWGGAAGANVLTF	TGCGCCAGCAGCCAAACCTGGGGGGGCGCGGCAGGGGCCAACGTCCTGACTTTC
TRBV11-2	NA	TRBD1	TRBJ1-3	CASSRDSPRNTIYF	TGTGCCAGCAGCCGGGACAGTCCGAGAAACACCATATATTTT
TRBV18	NA	TRBD1	TRBJ1-2	CASSPGTGNGYTF	TGTGCCAGCTCACCGGGGACAGGGAATGGCTACACCTTC
TRBV19	NA	TRBD1	TRBJ1-5	CASSRGQGAKQPQHF	TGTGCCAGTAGCCGGGGACAGGGGGCGAAACAGCCCCAGCATTTT
TRBV14	NA	NA	TRBJ1-2	CASSRSAGGGYGYTF	TGTGCCAGCAGCCGCTCAGCGGGAGGGGGCTATGGCTACACCTTC
TRBV27	NA	NA	TRBJ1-1	CASRRFPNSGTEAFF	TGTGCCAGCAGGAGGTTCCCCAATTCTGGCACTGAAGCTTTCTTT
TRBV12-3/TRBV12-4	NA	NA	TRBJ1-6	CASSLRYSPLHF	TGTGCCAGCAGCTTACGGTATTCACCCCTCCACTTT
TRBV7-9	NA	NA	TRBJ2-6	CASTIQGDGANVLTF	TGTGCCAGCACCATACAGGGAGACGGGGCCAACGTCCTGACTTTC
TRBV18	NA	NA	TRBJ1-6	CASSPDSNSPLHF	TGTGCCAGCTCACCAGACAGCAATTCACCCCTCCACTTT